This T cell receptor beta chain emerged from a study of T-cell memory formation after mild COVID-19. TCRdb itself ran the 5' RACE reads through MiXCR, one entry per CDR3 protein. This repertoire shows 400,000 to 500,000 distinct CDR3 sequences, roughly 20% found once; its top ten account for about 8.1%. The TCR was taken from an adult woman who had mild COVID-19 (a few samples of this study predate the infection). Cell type and time point are not known. Sequenced sample: PBMCs or a T cell subset sorted from them (not recorded which).

CDR3 bases: TGTGCCAGCACCTACGGGGGGGCGCATAATTCACCCCTCCACTTT. This translates into CASTYGGAHNSPLHF. This rearrangement joins TRBV25-1 to TRBJ1-6; perhaps TRBD1 as D (6 bases). Trimming shortened V by 7 bases and J by 5 bases, and 15 bases separated the two germline ends. CDR1 MGHDK and CDR2 SYGVNS come from the germline V gene. This CDR3 is 15 amino acids long.